Sequencing of this T cell receptor (beta chain) was carried out in a study of shared T cell receptors in the human thymus (dated by TCRdb to the early 2020s). Regarding the research as a whole: The study examined how self-reactive, shared T-cell receptor alpha chains are generated in the human thymus.

Only one count was recorded for this clone. The antigen it binds to is not known. Nothing much larger sits one base from this clone, and base qualities are not available. Germline trimming: 6 bases from V, 0 bases from J; junction bases outside gene matches: 11. The germline V gene sets CDR1 to MDHEN and CDR2 to SYDVKM. Its CDR3 holds 17 amino acids, cysteine through phenylalanine. Just the 51-base CDR3 DNA is kept, in frame starting at base 1. The library was generated by the immunoSEQ multiplex PCR assay. What TCRdb holds here is the immuneACCESS table cut down to in-frame rearrangements. Part of the clones is not present; checked against another copy, under half of the missing clones reflect an unresolved V gene, and the others are unexplained. The sample table contains more than 300,000 clones; only one count was recorded for more than 85% of them. The top ten clonotypes cover 0.015% to 0.02% of the sample.

The chain couples TRBV28 to TRBJ1-2; the junction holds 9 bases that match TRBD1. The specimen sequenced was thymocytes. This clonotype was obtained from a human donor. CDR3 sequence: CASSPRDRDRANYGYTF. The sequenced DNA: TGTGCCAGCAGCCCCCGGGACAGGGACCGGGCTAACTATGGCTACACCTTC.